The entry below describes one TCR beta chain. Antigen unknown. These data come from a study of vaccination and CD4 T cells after COVID-19. The trim removed 6 bases at V and 0 bases at J, leaving 7 bases unmatched. Looked up from germline, CDR1 is DFQATT and CDR2 is SNEGSKA (reference sequence). The CDR3 contains 14 residues. The sample's treatment: approximately 9-day PBMC culture with coronavirus spike peptide pools or control peptides (ViraFEST assay). Cultured CD4+ T cells had their DNA profiled by the Oncomine TCR Beta short-read assay. TCRdb called the PCR reads again in MiXCR, with one record for every CDR3 protein. This sample has about 13,000 distinct CDR3 sequences, with roughly two fifths found just once.

The V gene is TRBV20-1, the J gene TRBJ2-7; 8 positions agree with TRBD1. The sequenced sample was CD4+ T cells from blood, cultured in vitro, obtained after SARS-CoV-2 vaccination. The sequence was obtained from a human donor who had recovered from COVID-19. The CDR3 spells CSAPRTGSSYEQYF. The CDR3, as DNA: TGCAGTGCGCCAAGGACAGGGAGCTCCTACGAGCAGTACTTC.